The T cell receptor beta chain under discussion was sequenced for a study of T cell responses to AZD1222 COVID-19 vaccine. Study-level results: Nearly half of spike-specific TCRs reportedly go after variant regions that carry no mutations. Vaccine-related CD4 TCRs covered spike, predominating at 160-218 and 743-854.

Libraries were prepared by immunoSEQ multiplex PCR; TCRdb keeps only in-frame clonotypes and omits some of them. The sample has roughly 140,000 clones, 85% to 95% seen once. Note on this clone: Its antigen is not identified.

Second-dose timings of about 4 or about 12 weeks were pooled. The source of this sequence is an adult who received the AZD1222 COVID-19 vaccine. The sample consisted of peripheral blood, taken 28 days after the second AZD1222 dose.

CDR3 region: CASSLATGSNQPQHF. The CDR3 nucleotides read TGTGCCAGCAGCTTAGCGACGGGTAGCAATCAGCCCCAGCATTTT. The genes are TRBV7-2 and TRBJ1-5; D remains unclear. CDR1 and CDR2 (germline): SGHTA, FQGNSA. The CDR3 is 15 residues long. V dropped 0 bases and J dropped 0 bases, with 6 bases sitting between them. Based on the CDR3 plus reference TRBV7-2 and TRBJ1-5, the full variable domain is GAGVSQSPSNKVTEKGKDVELRCDPISGHTALYWYRQSLGQGLEFLIYFQGNSAPDKSGLPSDRFSAERTGGSVSTLTIQRTQQEDSAVYLCASSLATGSNQPQHFGDGTRLSIL.